The rows below give T cell receptor beta chains drawn from one sample of a study of T cell responses to AZD1222 COVID-19 vaccine. Profiled with immunoSEQ multiplex PCR; TCRdb holds only in-frame clones, not every one. Of 90,000 to 120,000 clones in the sample, 88% were seen once. Material: peripheral blood, obtained on day 0 of AZD1222 vaccination. These receptors originate from an adult in good health. Both conserved end residues are trimmed from each CDR3. The order of the fields is CDR3 length, J gene, V gene, CDR3 protein.

14,TRBJ1-5,TRBV27,ASSKRTGGSNQPQH
12,TRBJ2-1,TRBV27,ASSRTSGYNEQF
12,TRBJ1-1,TRBV18,ASSPPGRNTEAF
11,TRBJ2-1,TRBV27,ASSFSGINEQF
15,TRBJ2-2,TRBV5-1,ASSFGLAGTNTGELF
13,TRBJ2-7,TRBV21-1,ASSKDTGSSYEQY
12,TRBJ2-5,TRBV7-9,ASSARTDQETQY
12,TRBJ2-2,TRBV29-1,SVSRTGDTGELF
13,TRBJ1-6,TRBV20-1,SASNRDKYNSPLH
12,TRBJ2-5,TRBV24-1,ATSDSMGIGTQY
14,TRBJ2-7,TRBV4-1,ASSQEPREAHYEQY
12,TRBJ2-1,TRBV2,ASSNRVRSDEQF
10,TRBJ1-1,TRBV12-3/TRBV12-4,ASFHLNTEAF
14,TRBJ1-1,TRBV9,ASSVSPTPLNTEAF
12,TRBJ2-7,TRBV19,ASTSFQISYEQY
15,TRBJ1-1,TRBV18,ASSPLSGGGQNTEAF
12,TRBJ2-7,TRBV14,ASSQDLGTYEQY
13,TRBJ1-2,TRBV24-1,ATSAPQVGPYGYT
14,TRBJ2-1,TRBV6-1,ASTDRAFRAINEQF
13,TRBJ1-4,TRBV7-2,ASSPGDRTNEKLF
14,TRBJ2-7,TRBV10-1,ASSDPRAGDSDEQY
13,TRBJ2-7,TRBV5-1,ASSFGTGGTYEQY
12,TRBJ1-2,TRBV4-3,ASSLKGGLYGYT
12,TRBJ1-1,TRBV6-5,ASRHYTGNTEAF
12,TRBJ2-3,TRBV6-5,ASRTRGVGDTQY
13,TRBJ1-2,TRBV28,ASSLGGTGSDGYT
13,TRBJ2-7,TRBV6-5,ASSSPLGQSYEQY